The clone carrying this T cell receptor beta chain has a handful of counts. What it binds is unknown. V was clipped by 2 bases and J by 5 bases; unmatched bases: 5. This CDR3 contains 14 residues. Germline V gene data show CDR1 as SQVTM and CDR2 as ANQGSEA. Study-level findings and limits: In terms of TCR gene usage, tumor memory CD4+ T cells clustered together with blood and lymph node memory CD4+ cells, as well as with lymph node naive CD4+ cells. The larger cohort examined one V-J beta rearrangement, not whole repertoires. Tumor-infiltrating Treg TCR alpha and beta sequences overlapped most with tumor naive CD4+ T cells, then blood naive.

Semi-nested PCR with Nested Universal Primer A followed constant-region reverse priming of full-length variable regions. TCRdb reprocessed the 5' RACE reads via MiXCR and lists one record per CDR3 protein. The table has 55,000 to 70,000 distinct CDR3 sequences, about 28% seen once; the top ten hold 2.5% to 3.5%. This rearrangement joins TRBV29-1 to TRBJ2-3, with 9 bases identical to TRBD2. This TCR derives from a female donor with breast cancer. Material for sequencing was tumor-infiltrating memory CD4+ T cells sorted from the breast tumor. Subset meaning: memory CD4+ T cells, CD4+CD45RO+CD25-. The CDR3, as DNA: TGCAGCGTTGAAATTAGCGGGAGCGTAGATACGCAGTATTTT. This encodes CSVEISGSVDTQYF.